This entry features one TCR beta chain sequence. The data were obtained in a study of OX40 agonist ivuxolimab in advanced cancers. Assay used: immunoSEQ multiplex PCR; TCRdb lists only in-frame clones, some missing. The sample consists of more than 45,000 clones, 91% of them appearing once. The CDR3 runs to 15 residues. With V trimmed by 6 bases and J by 6 bases, 10 bases remained unmatched. Germline CDR1 MNHEY, CDR2 SVGAGI. The chain links TRBV6-5 to TRBJ2-7; 11 bases fit TRBD2. This material consisted of CD4+ or CD8+ T cells sorted from blood, taken in a trial of the OX40 agonist ivuxolimab. This sequence originates from an adult with an advanced solid tumor such as melanoma, head and neck, liver or kidney cancer. This chain's CDR3 is CASSLGLAVVGEQYF. DNA for the CDR3: TGTGCCAGCAGCTTGGGACTAGCGGTAGTGGGCGAGCAGTACTTC.